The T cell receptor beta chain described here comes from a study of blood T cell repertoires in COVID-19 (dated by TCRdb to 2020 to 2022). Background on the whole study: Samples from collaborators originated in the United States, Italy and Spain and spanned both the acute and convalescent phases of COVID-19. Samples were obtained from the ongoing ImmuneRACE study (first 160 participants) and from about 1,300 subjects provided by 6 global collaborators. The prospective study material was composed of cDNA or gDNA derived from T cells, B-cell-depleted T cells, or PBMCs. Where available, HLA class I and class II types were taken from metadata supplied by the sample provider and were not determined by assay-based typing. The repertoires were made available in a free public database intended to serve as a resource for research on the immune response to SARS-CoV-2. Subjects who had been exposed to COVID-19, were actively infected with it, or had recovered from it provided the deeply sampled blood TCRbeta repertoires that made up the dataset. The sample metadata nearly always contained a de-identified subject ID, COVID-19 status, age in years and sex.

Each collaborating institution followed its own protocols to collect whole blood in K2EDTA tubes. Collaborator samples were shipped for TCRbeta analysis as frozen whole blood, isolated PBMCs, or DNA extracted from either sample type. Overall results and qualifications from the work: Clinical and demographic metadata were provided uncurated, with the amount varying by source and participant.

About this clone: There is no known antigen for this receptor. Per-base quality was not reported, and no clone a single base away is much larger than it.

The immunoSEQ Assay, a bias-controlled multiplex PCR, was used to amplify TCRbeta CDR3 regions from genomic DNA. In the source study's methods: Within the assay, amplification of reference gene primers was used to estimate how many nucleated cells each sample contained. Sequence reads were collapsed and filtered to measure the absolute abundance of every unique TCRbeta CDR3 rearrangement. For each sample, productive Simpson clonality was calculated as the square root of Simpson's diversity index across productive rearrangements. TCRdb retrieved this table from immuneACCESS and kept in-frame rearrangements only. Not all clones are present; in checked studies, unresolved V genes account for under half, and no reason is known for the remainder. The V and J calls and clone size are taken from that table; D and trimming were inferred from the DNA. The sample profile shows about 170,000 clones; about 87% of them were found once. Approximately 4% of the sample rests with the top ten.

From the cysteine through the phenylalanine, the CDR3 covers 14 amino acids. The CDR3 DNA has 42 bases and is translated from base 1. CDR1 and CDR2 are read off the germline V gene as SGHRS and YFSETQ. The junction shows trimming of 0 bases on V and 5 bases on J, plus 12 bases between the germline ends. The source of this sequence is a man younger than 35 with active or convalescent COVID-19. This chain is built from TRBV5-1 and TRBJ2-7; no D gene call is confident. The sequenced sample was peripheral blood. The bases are TGCGCCAGCAGCTTGGTGCATCCCTCGGACGAGCAGTACTTC. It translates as CASSLVHPSDEQYF.